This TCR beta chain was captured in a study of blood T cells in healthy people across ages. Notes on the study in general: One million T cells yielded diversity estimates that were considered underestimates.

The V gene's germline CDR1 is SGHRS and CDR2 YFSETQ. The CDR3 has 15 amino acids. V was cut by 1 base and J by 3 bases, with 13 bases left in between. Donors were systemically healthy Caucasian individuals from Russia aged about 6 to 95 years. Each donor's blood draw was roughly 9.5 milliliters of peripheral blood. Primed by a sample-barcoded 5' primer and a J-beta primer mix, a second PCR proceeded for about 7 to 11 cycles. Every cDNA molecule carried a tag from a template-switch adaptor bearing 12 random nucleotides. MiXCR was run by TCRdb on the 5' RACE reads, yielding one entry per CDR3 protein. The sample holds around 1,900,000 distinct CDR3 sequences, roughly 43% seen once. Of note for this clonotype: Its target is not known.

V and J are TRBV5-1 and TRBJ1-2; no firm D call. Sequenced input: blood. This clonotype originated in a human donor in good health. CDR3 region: CASSLFIGADYGYTF. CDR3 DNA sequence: TGCGCCAGCAGCTTGTTTATTGGTGCAGACTATGGCTACACCTTC.